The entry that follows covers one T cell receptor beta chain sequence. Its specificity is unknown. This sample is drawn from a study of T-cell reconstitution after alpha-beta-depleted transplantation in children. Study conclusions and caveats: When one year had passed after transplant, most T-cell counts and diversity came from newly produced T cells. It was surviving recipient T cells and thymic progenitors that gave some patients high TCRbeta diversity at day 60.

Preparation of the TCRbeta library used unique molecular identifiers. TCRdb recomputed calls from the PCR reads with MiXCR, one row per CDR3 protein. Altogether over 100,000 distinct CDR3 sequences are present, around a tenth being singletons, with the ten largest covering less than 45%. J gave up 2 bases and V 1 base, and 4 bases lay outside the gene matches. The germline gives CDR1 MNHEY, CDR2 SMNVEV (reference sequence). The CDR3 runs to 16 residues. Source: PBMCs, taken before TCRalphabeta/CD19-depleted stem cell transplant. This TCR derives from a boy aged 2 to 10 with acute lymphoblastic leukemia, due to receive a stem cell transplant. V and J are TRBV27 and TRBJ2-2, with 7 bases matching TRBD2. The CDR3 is CASSLLASGNTGELFF. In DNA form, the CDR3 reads TGTGCCAGCAGTTTATTAGCTAGCGGAAACACCGGGGAGCTGTTTTTT.